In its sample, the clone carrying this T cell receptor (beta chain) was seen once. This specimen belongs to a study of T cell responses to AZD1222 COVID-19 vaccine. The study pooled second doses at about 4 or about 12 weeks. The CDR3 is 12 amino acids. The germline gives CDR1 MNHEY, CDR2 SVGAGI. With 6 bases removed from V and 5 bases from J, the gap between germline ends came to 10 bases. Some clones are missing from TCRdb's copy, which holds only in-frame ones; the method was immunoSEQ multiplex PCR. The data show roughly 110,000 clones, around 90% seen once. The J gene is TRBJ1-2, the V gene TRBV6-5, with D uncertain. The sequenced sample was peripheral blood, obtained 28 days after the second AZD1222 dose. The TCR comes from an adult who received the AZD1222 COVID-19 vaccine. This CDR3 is CASRDGFYGYTF. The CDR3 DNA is TGTGCCAGCAGGGACGGATTTTATGGCTACACCTTC.